This T cell receptor (beta chain) is from a study of blood T cell repertoires in COVID-19. This CDR3 region has 15 residues. Germline CDR1 and CDR2: MNHEY and SMNVEV (reference sequence). Trimming pared 5 bases from V and 0 bases from J, leaving 11 bases between. Original data processing: Estimation of nucleated cell counts relied on the amplification of reference gene primers. Clones were read by immunoSEQ multiplex PCR, and TCRdb kept only the in-frame ones, dropping some. The V and J calls and the clone size are those of that table, but D and trimming were determined from the DNA. Here the sample spans around 310,000 clones, 89% being singletons.

The chain uses TRBV27 and TRBJ1-5; the D gene is possibly TRBD1 (6 bases). This TCR derives from a woman aged 55 to 70 with acute or convalescent COVID-19. The sequenced sample was peripheral blood. The CDR3 DNA follows: TGTGCCAGCAGTGCACAGGGATATAGCAATCAGCCCCAGCATTTT. This sequence encodes CASSAQGYSNQPQHF.